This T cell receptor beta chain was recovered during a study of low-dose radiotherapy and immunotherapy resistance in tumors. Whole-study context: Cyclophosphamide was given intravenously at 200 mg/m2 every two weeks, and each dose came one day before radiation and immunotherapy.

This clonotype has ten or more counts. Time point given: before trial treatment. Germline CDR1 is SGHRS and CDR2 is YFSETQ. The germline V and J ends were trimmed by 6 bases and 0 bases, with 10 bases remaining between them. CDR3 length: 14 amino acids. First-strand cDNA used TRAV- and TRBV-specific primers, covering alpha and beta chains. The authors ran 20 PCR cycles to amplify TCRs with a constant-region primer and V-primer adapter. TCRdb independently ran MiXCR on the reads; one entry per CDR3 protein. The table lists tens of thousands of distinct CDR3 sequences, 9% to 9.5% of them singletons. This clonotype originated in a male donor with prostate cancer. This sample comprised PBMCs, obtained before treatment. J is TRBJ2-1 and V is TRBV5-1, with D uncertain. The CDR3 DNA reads TGCGCCAGCAAACCCCAGACCTCCTACAATGAGCAGTTCTTC. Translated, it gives CASKPQTSYNEQFF.